The next 7 T cell receptor beta chains were all read from a single sample in a study of T cell changes during pregnancy in multiple sclerosis. Repertoires were generated with immunoSEQ multiplex PCR, while TCRdb's copy carries only in-frame clones and drops some. The sample lists 40,000 to 50,000 clones, approximately 91% seen once, with 5.5% to 8% in the top ten. Here the sequenced sample was CD8+ T cells from peripheral blood mononuclear cells, taken in the third trimester of pregnancy. These receptors all come from a female donor with multiple sclerosis, enrolled in a pregnancy study.

This clone was observed a single time. CDR3 in amino acids: CAWSVTETHYEQYF. CDR3 nucleotides: TGTGCCTGGAGTGTAACGGAGACCCACTACGAGCAGTACTTC. V and J are TRBV30 and TRBJ2-7; unclear D gene. The germline V and J ends were trimmed by 0 bases and 3 bases, with 12 bases remaining between them. Germline lookup yields CDR1 GTSNPN and CDR2 SVGIG (reference sequence). This CDR3 is 14 amino acids long.

The chain links TRBV27 to TRBJ2-5, with 8 bases lining up with TRBD2. The CDR3 sequence is 18 residues long. V shed 4 bases, J shed 7 bases, and the junction held 20 bases outside the gene matches. CDR1 and CDR2 (germline): MNHEY, SMNVEV (reference sequence). The CDR3 loop is CASSSYAGGTEEAGTQYF. The CDR3 nucleotides read TGTGCCAGCAGTTCCTACGCGGGAGGCACCGAAGAGGCGGGGACCCAGTACTTC.

The rearrangement uses TRBV7-9 and TRBJ1-6; TRBD1 aligns across 8 bases. The CDR3 is 14 amino acids. CDR1 and CDR2 (germline): SEHNR, FQNEAQ (reference sequence). J gave up 9 bases and V 8 bases, and 9 bases lay outside the gene matches. As DNA, the CDR3 is TGTGCCAGCTCCCCGGACAGGGTTGGTTCACCCCTCCACTTT. Its protein product is CASSPDRVGSPLHF.

This clone was seen once. The J gene is TRBJ2-5, the V gene TRBV6-5; TRBD1 aligns across 8 bases. V was pared by 6 bases and J by 5 bases, with 5 bases of the junction left unmatched. This CDR3 is built from 13 residues. Germline assignment: CDR1 MNHEY and CDR2 SVGAGI. The CDR3 sequence: CASRDTGGETQYF. The CDR3 nucleotides read TGTGCCAGCAGGGATACAGGGGGGGAGACCCAGTACTTC.

This chain connects TRBV19 to TRBJ1-2; D not resolved. V gave up 4 bases and J gave up 3 bases, with 12 bases separating them. The germline gives CDR1 LNHDA, CDR2 SQIVND (reference sequence). This CDR3 spans 14 amino acids. The CDR3, as DNA: TGTGCCAGTAGTAGCACCGGGAACGACTATGGCTACACCTTC. Its protein product is CASSSTGNDYGYTF.

The chain has TRBV28 and TRBJ1-2; 10 nucleotides align to TRBD1. V trimming: 3 bases; J trimming: 8 bases; junction bases outside the gene matches: 6. The V gene's germline CDR1 is MDHEN and CDR2 SYDVKM. The CDR3 is made up of 14 amino acids. CDR3 coding DNA: TGTGCCAGCAGTTTGCGTGGACAGGGGGAAGGCTACACCTTC. Translated: CASSLRGQGEGYTF.

The table lists this clone with a count of one. This rearrangement joins TRBV5-3 to TRBJ1-5; 7 bases are a match to TRBD1. TRBV5-3 is an open reading frame, and its role is uncertain. The CDR3 totals 12 residues. J was trimmed by 6 bases and V by 8 bases; bases with no gene match: 5. The CDR3 sequence: CARRTGAQPQHF. CDR3 coding DNA: TGTGCCAGGAGAACAGGGGCTCAGCCCCAGCATTTT.